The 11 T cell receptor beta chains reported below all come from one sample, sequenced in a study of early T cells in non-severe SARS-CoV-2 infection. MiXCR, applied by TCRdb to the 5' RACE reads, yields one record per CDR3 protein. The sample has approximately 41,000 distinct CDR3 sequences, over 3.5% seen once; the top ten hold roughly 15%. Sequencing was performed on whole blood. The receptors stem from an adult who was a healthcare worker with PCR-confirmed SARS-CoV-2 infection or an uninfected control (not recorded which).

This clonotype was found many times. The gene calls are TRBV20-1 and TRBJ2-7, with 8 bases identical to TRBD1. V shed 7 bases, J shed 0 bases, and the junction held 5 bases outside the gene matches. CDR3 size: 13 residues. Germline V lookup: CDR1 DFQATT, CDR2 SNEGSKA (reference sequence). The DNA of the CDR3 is TGCAGTGTTACCCAGGGGGCCTCCTACGAGCAGTACTTC. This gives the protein CSVTQGASYEQYF.

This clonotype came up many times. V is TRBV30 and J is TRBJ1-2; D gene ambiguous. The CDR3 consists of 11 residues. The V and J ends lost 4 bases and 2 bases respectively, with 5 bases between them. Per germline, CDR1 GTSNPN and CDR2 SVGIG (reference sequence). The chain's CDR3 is CAWTENYGYTF. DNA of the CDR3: TGTGCCTGGACAGAAAACTATGGCTACACCTTC.

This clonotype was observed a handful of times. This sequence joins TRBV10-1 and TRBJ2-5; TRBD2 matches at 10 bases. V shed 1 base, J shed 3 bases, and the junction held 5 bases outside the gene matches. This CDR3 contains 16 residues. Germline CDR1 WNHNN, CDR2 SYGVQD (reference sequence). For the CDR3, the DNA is TGCGCCAGCAGTGAGTGGGCTAGCGGGGGCAAAGAGACCCAGTACTTC. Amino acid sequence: CASSEWASGGKETQYF.

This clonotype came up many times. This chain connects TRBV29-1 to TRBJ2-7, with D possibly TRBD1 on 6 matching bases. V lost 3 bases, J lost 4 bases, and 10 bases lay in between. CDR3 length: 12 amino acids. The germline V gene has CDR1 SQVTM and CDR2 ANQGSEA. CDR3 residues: CSVEGQGYEQYF. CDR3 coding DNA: TGCAGCGTTGAGGGTCAGGGGTACGAGCAGTACTTC.

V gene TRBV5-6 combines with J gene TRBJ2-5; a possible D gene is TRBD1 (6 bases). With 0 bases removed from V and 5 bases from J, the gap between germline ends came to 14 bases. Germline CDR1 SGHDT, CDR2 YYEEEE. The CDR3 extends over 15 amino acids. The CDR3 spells CASSLEGQSWETQYF. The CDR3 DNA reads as TGTGCCAGCAGCTTGGAGGGACAAAGTTGGGAGACCCAGTACTTC.

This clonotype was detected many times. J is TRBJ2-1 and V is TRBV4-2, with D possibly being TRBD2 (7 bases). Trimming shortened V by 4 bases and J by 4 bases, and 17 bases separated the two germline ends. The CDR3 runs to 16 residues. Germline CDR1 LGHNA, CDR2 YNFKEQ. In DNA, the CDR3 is TGTGCCAGCAGCCCAGAGGTGGGGGGGCCATACAATGAGCAGTTCTTC. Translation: CASSPEVGGPYNEQFF.

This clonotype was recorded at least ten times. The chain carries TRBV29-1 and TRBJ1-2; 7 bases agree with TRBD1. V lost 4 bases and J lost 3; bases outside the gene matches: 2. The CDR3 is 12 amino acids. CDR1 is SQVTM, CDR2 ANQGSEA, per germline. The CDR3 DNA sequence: TGCAGCGTTGTCCAGGGGGACTATGGCTACACCTTC. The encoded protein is CSVVQGDYGYTF.

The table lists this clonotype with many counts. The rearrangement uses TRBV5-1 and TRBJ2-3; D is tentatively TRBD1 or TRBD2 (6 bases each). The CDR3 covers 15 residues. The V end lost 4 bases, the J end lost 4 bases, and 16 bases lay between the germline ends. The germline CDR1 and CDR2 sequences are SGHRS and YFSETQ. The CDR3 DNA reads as TGCGCCAGCAGCCTGAGAGGGGGGTATGCAGATACGCAGTATTTT. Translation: CASSLRGGYADTQYF.

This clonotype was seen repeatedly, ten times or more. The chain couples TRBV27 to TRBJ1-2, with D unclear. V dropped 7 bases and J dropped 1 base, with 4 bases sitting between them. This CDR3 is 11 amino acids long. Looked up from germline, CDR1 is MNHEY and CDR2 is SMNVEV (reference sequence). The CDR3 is CASKSNYGYTF. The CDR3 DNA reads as TGTGCCAGCAAGAGTAACTATGGCTACACCTTC.

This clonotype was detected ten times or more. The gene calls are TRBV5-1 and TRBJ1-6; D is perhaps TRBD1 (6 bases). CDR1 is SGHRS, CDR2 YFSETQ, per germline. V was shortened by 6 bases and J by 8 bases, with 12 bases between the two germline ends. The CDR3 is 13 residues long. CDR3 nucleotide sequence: TGCGCCAGCAAACAGGGAGAGGATTCACCCCTCCACTTT. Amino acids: CASKQGEDSPLHF.

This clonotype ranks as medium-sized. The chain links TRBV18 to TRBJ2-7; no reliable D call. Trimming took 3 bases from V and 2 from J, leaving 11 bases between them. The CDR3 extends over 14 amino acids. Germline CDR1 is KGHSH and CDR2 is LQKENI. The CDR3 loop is CASSPESDTYEQYF. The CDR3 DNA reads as TGTGCCAGCTCACCGGAGTCAGATACCTACGAGCAGTACTTC.